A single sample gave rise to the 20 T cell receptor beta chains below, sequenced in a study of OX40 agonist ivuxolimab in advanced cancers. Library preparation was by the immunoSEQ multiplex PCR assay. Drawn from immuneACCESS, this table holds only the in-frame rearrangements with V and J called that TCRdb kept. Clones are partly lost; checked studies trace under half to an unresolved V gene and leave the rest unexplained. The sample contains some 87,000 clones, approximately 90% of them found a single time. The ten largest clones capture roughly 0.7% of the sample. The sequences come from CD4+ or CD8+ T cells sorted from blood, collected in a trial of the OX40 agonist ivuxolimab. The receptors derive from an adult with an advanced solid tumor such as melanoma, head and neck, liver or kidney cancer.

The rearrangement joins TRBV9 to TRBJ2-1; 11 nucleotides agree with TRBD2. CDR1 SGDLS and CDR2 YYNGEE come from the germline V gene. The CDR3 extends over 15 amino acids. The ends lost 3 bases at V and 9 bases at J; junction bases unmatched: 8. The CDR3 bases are TGTGCCAGCAGCGGTAGCGGGGGGGCTAGGGGTGAGCAGTTCTTC. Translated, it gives CASSGSGGARGEQFF.

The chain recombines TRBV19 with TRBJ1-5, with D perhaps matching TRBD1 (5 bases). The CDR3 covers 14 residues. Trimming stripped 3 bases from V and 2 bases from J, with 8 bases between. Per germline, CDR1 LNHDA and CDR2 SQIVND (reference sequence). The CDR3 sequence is CASSIQGGNQPQHF. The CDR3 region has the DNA TGTGCCAGTAGTATTCAGGGCGGCAATCAGCCCCAGCATTTT.

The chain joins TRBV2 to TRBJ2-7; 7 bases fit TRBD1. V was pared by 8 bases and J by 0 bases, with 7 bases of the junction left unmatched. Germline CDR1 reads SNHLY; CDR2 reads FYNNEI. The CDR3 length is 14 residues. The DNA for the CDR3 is TGTGCCAGCCAACAGGGGCTTAACTCCTACGAGCAGTACTTC. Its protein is CASQQGLNSYEQYF.

The CDR3 loop is CASSELTYEQYF. The CDR3 region has the DNA TGTGCCAGCAGTGAACTCACCTACGAGCAGTACTTC. This chain links TRBV6-1 with TRBJ2-7; D is ambiguous. The V gene's germline CDR1 is MNHNS and CDR2 SASEGT. The CDR3 spans 12 residues. Trimming shortened V by 2 bases and J by 2 bases, and 4 bases separated the two germline ends.

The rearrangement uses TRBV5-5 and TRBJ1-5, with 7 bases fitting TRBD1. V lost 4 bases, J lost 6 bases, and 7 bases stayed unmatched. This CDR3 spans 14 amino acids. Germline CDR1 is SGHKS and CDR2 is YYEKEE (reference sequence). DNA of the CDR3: TGTGCCAGCAGCACAGGACAGGACGGTCAGCCCCAGCATTTT. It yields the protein CASSTGQDGQPQHF.

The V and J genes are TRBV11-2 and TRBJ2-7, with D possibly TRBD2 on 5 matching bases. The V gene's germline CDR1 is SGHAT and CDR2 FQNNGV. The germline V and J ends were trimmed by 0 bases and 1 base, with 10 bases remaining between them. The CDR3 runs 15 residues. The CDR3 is CASSLDWLASYEQYF. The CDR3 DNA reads TGTGCCAGCAGCTTAGATTGGCTAGCATCCTACGAGCAGTACTTC.

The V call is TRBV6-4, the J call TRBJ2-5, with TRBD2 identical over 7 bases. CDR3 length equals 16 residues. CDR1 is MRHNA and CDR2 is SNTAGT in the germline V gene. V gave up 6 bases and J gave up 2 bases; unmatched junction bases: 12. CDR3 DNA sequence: TGTGCCAGCAGCTTAGCGGGCTTAGCGGCACAAGAGACCCAGTACTTC. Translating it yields CASSLAGLAAQETQYF.

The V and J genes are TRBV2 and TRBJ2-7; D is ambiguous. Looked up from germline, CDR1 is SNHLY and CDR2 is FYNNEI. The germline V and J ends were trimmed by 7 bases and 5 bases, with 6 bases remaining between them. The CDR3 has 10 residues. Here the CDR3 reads CASKTNEQYF. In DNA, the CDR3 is TGTGCCAGCAAAACCAACGAGCAGTACTTC. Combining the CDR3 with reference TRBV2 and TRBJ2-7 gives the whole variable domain EPEVTQTPSHQVTQMGQEVILRCVPISNHLYFYWYRQILGQKVEFLVSFYNNEISEKSEIFDDQFSVERPDGSNFTLKIRSTKLEDSAMYFCASKTNEQYFGPGTRLTVT.

CDR3 loop: CASKGTGMNIQYF. The CDR3 nucleotides read TGTGCCAGCAAGGGTACAGGGATGAACATTCAGTACTTC. The J gene is TRBJ2-4, the V gene TRBV5-6; TRBD1 might be the D (6 bases). The length of the CDR3 is 13 residues. V was trimmed by 6 bases and J by 7 bases, leaving 14 bases between them. CDR1 and CDR2 (germline): SGHDT, YYEEEE.

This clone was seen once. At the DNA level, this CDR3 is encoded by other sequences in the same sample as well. The CDR3 here is CASSARQSLNTEAFF. DNA for the CDR3: TGTGCCAGCAGCGCGAGACAGTCCTTGAACACTGAAGCTTTCTTT. The chain links TRBV5-6 to TRBJ1-1; D is perhaps TRBD1 (5 bases). CDR1 SGHDT and CDR2 YYEEEE come from the germline V gene. The CDR3 runs to 15 residues. V was cut by 4 bases and J by 0 bases, with 13 bases left in between.

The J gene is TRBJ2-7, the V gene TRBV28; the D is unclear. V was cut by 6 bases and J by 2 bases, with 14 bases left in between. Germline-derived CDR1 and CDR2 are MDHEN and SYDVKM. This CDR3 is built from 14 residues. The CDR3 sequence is CASRLPLEPYEQYF. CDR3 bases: TGTGCCAGCAGACTCCCACTCGAGCCCTACGAGCAGTACTTC. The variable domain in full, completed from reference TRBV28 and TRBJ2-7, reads DVKVTQSSRYLVKRTGEKVFLECVQDMDHENMFWYRQDPGLGLRLIYFSYDVKMKEKGDIPEGYSVSREKKERFSLILESASTNQTSMYLCASRLPLEPYEQYFGPGTRLTVT.

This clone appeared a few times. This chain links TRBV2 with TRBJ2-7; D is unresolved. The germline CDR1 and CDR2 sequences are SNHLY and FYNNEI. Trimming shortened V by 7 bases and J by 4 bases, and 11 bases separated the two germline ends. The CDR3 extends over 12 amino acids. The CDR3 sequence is CASNLGLYEQYF. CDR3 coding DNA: TGTGCCAGCAATCTAGGGCTGTACGAGCAGTACTTC.

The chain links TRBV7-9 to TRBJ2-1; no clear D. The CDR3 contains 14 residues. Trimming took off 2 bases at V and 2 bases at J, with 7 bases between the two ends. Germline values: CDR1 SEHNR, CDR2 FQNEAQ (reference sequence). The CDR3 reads CASSLQSAYNEQFF. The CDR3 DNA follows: TGTGCCAGCAGCTTACAGAGCGCCTACAATGAGCAGTTCTTC. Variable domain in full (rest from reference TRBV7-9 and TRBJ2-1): DTGVSQNPRHKITKRGQNVTFRCDPISEHNRLYWYRQTLGQGPEFLTYFQNEAQLEKSRLLSDRFSAERPKGSFSTLEIQRTEQGDSAMYLCASSLQSAYNEQFFGPGTRLTVL.

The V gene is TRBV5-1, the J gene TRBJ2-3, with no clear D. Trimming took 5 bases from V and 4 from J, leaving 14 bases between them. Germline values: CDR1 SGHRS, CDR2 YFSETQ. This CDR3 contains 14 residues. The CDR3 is CASSYDKAPDTQYF. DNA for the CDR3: TGCGCCAGCAGTTATGATAAAGCCCCAGATACGCAGTATTTT.

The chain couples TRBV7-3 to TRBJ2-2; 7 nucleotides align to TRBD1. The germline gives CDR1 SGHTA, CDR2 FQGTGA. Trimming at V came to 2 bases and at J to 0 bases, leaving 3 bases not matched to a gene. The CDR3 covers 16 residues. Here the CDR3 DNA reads TGTGCCAGCAGCTTAGGGCAGGGGGCGAACACCGGGGAGCTGTTTTTT. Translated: CASSLGQGANTGELFF.

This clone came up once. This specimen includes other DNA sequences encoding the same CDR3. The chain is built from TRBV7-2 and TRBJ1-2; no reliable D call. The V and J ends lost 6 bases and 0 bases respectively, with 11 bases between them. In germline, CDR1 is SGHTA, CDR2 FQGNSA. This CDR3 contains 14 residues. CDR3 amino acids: CASRPGPTNYGYTF. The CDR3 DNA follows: TGTGCCAGCAGACCCGGACCCACTAACTATGGCTACACCTTC. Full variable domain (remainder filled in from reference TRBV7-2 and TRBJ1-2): GAGVSQSPSNKVTEKGKDVELRCDPISGHTALYWYRQSLGQGLEFLIYFQGNSAPDKSGLPSDRFSAERTGGSVSTLTIQRTQQEDSAVYLCASRPGPTNYGYTFGSGTRLTVV.

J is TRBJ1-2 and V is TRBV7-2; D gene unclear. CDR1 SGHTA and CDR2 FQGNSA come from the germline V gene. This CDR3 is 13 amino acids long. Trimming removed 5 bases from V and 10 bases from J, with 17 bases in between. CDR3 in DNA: TGTGCCAGCAGCGTCGCTTATTTGACTGTCTACACCTTC. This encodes CASSVAYLTVYTF.

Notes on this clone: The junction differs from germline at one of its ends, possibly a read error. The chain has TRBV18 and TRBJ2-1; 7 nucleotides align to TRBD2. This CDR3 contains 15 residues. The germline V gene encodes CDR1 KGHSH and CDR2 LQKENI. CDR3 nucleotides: TGTGCCAGCTCGCCACTAGCGACTACCTACAATGAGCAGTTCTTC. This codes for CASSPLATTYNEQFF.

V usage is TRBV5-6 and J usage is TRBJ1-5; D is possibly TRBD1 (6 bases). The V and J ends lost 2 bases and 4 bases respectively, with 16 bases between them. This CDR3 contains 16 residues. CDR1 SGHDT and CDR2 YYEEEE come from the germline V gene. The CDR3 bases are TGTGCCAGCAGCTTTTACACCGGGACACCGAATCAGCCCCAGCATTTT. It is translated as CASSFYTGTPNQPQHF.

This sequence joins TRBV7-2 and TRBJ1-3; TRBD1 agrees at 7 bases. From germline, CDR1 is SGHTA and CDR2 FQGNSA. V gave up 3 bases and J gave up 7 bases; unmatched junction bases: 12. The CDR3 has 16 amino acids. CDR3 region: CASSFRTGFVQNTIYF. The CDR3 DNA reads TGTGCCAGCAGCTTCCGGACAGGTTTCGTTCAGAACACCATATATTTT. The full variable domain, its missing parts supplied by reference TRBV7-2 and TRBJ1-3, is GAGVSQSPSNKVTEKGKDVELRCDPISGHTALYWYRQSLGQGLEFLIYFQGNSAPDKSGLPSDRFSAERTGGSVSTLTIQRTQQEDSAVYLCASSFRTGFVQNTIYFGEGSWLTVV.